Shown below are 5 T cell receptor beta chains from a single sample sequenced in a study of shared clonotypes between healthy human individuals. The assay was immunoSEQ multiplex PCR, and TCRdb's table has in-frame clones only and misses some. Of over 2 million clones listed, 85% to 95% are singletons. Sequencing was done on a sample of naive CD4+ T cells sorted from blood. Subset meaning: CD45RA+ positively selected. Receptor source: a young man in good health.

V and J are TRBV18 and TRBJ2-3, with D possibly called TRBD1 or TRBD2 (5 bases each). Germline V lookup: CDR1 KGHSH, CDR2 LQKENI. V gave up 5 bases and J gave up 9 bases, with 6 bases separating them. The CDR3 sequence is 10 residues long. The CDR3 sequence: CASSEGTQYF. The DNA of the CDR3 is TGTGCCAGCTCAGAGGGGACGCAGTATTTT.

CDR3 sequence reads: CASSLRPGGNEKLFF. CDR3 DNA sequence: TGTGCCAGCAGCCTTCGTCCGGGGGGCAATGAAAAACTGTTTTTT. The chain combines TRBV11-1 with TRBJ1-4; possibly TRBD1 for D (6 bases). The CDR3 runs 15 residues. Trimming removed 5 bases from V and 5 bases from J, with 15 bases in between. Germline V lookup: CDR1 SGHAT, CDR2 FQDESV (reference sequence).

There are a few counts of this clone. The V call is TRBV30, the J call TRBJ1-5, with D perhaps matching TRBD1 (5 bases). The CDR3 consists of 14 residues. Germline loops: CDR1 GTSNPN, CDR2 SVGIG (reference sequence). Trimming removed 2 bases at V and 2 bases at J, with 10 bases between. CDR3 DNA: TGTGCCTGGAGTCCGGGGGTGGGCAATCAGCCCCAGCATTTT. Encoded protein: CAWSPGVGNQPQHF.

This chain links TRBV2 with TRBJ2-7, with 7 bases matching TRBD1. Looked up from germline, CDR1 is SNHLY and CDR2 is FYNNEI. The CDR3 contains 13 residues. V lost 3 bases to trimming and J lost 3 bases; unmatched junction nucleotides: 2. The CDR3 DNA sequence: TGTGCCAGCAGTGACGACAGGGTCTACGAGCAGTACTTC. This translates into CASSDDRVYEQYF.

The V call is TRBV28, the J call TRBJ1-6, with 8 bases fitting TRBD1. Looked up from germline, CDR1 is MDHEN and CDR2 is SYDVKM. CDR3 length: 19 amino acids. With V trimmed by 6 bases and J by 14 bases, 27 bases remained unmatched. The CDR3 is CASSSTGTGGPDRIQALHF. In nucleotides, the CDR3 is TGTGCCAGCAGCTCAACCGGGACAGGTGGACCCGACCGGATTCAGGCCCTCCACTTT.